Each of the 19 T cell receptor beta chains below was sequenced from the same sample in a study of shared clonotypes between healthy human individuals. Here immunoSEQ multiplex PCR was the method, and the copy in TCRdb shows in-frame clones only, minus some. The data hold 2 million to 3 million clones, with roughly 92% observed a single time. The sequenced material came from naive CD4+ T cells sorted from blood. Subset indicated: CD45RA+ positively selected. These receptors all come from a young man in good health.

The chain is built from TRBV5-1 and TRBJ2-2, with D possibly matching TRBD2 (7 bases). This CDR3 region has 15 residues. In germline, CDR1 is SGHRS, CDR2 YFSETQ. V was shortened by 6 bases and J by 0 bases, with 12 bases between the two germline ends. The CDR3 bases are TGCGCCAGCACCCGAGGGGGGGCGAACACCGGGGAGCTGTTTTTT. It encodes CASTRGGANTGELFF.

The J gene is TRBJ1-2, the V gene TRBV5-6; 8 bases map to TRBD1. The CDR3 contains 16 residues. Trimming at V came to 4 bases and at J to 2 bases, leaving 10 bases not matched to a gene. Looked up from germline, CDR1 is SGHDT and CDR2 is YYEEEE. As DNA, the CDR3 is TGTGCCAGCAGCACCCACAGACAGGGGCAAAACTATGGCTACACCTTC. Its translation: CASSTHRQGQNYGYTF. Supplemented by reference TRBV5-6 and TRBJ1-2, the full variable domain reads DAGVTQSPTHLIKTRGQQVTLRCSPKSGHDTVSWYQQALGQGPQFIFQYYEEEERQRGNFPDRFSGHQFPNYSSELNVNALLLGDSALYLCASSTHRQGQNYGYTFGSGTRLTVV.

V and J are TRBV9 and TRBJ2-2; 13 bases agree with TRBD2. Germline V gives CDR1 SGDLS, CDR2 YYNGEE. The CDR3 runs to 17 residues. J gave up 6 bases and V 4 bases, and 9 bases lay outside the gene matches. This chain's CDR3 is CASSLSTSGRVPGELFF. Written as DNA, the CDR3 is TGTGCCAGCAGCCTTTCTACTAGCGGGAGGGTGCCCGGGGAGCTGTTTTTT.

The CDR3 nucleotides are TGTGCCAGCAGCCCGGGGCCAAGGGGAGGTGAAAAACTGTTTTTT. This codes for CASSPGPRGGEKLFF. This chain links TRBV2 with TRBJ1-4; weak D call: TRBD1 (5 bases). The CDR3 spans 15 residues. Trimming stripped 6 bases from V and 7 bases from J, with 18 bases between. Per germline, CDR1 SNHLY and CDR2 FYNNEI.

The V and J genes are TRBV5-1 and TRBJ2-3; no clear D gene. This CDR3 region has 15 residues. Germline assignment: CDR1 SGHRS and CDR2 YFSETQ. V lost 3 bases to trimming and J lost 6 bases, with 17 bases between them. The CDR3 sequence: CASSYDLGGSDTQYF. The CDR3 coding sequence is TGCGCCAGCAGCTATGACCTGGGTGGAAGTGATACGCAGTATTTT.

The chain has TRBV7-9 and TRBJ2-3; TRBD2 matches at 7 bases. V was pared by 5 bases and J by 3 bases, with 8 bases of the junction left unmatched. Germline-derived CDR1 and CDR2 are SEHNR and FQNEAQ (reference sequence). The CDR3 consists of 15 residues. The CDR3 DNA is TGTGCCAGCAGCCCCGAAGCGGGAAGAACAGATACGCAGTATTTT. Its translation: CASSPEAGRTDTQYF.

V usage is TRBV14 and J usage is TRBJ1-1; 9 bases line up with TRBD1. The CDR3 sequence is 16 residues long. From germline, CDR1 is SGHDN and CDR2 FVKESK. The trim removed 5 bases at V and 1 base at J, leaving 8 bases unmatched. CDR3 sequence reads: CASSDGTGFTNTEAFF. Written as DNA, the CDR3 is TGTGCCAGCAGCGATGGGACAGGGTTCACGAACACTGAAGCTTTCTTT.

DNA of the CDR3: TGTGCCAGCAGCTTGGGGACAGCGGCCCAGGCTGGGGAGCTGTTTTTT. Amino acid sequence: CASSLGTAAQAGELFF. The rearrangement uses TRBV5-4 and TRBJ2-2; D is possibly TRBD1 (6 bases). The CDR3 covers 16 residues. Germline assignment: CDR1 SGHNT and CDR2 YYREEE (reference sequence). The V end lost 0 bases, the J end lost 8 bases, and 17 bases lay between the germline ends.

This chain uses TRBV12-5 with TRBJ2-5; TRBD1 aligns across 8 bases. The CDR3 extends over 14 amino acids. V gave up 7 bases and J gave up 2 bases; unmatched junction bases: 6. The V gene's germline CDR1 is LGHNT and CDR2 FRNRAP. The CDR3 coding sequence is TGTGCTAGTGTCATACGGGACAGGCAAGAGACCCAGTACTTC. It is translated as CASVIRDRQETQYF.

The rearrangement uses TRBV6-6 and TRBJ2-5; 11 nucleotides match TRBD2. Germline V CDR1 and CDR2: MNHNY, SVGAGI (reference sequence). The CDR3 runs 16 residues. The junction had 13 bases not matched to a gene; V was cut back by 8 bases and J by 5 bases. In DNA form, the CDR3 reads TGTGCCAGCCGCGATAGCGGGGGGGCCCTGCGGGAGACCCAGTACTTC. Encoded protein: CASRDSGGALRETQYF.

Points on this clone: The same CDR3 also results from other DNA sequences found in this sample. The rearrangement joins TRBV5-1 to TRBJ1-2; maybe TRBD1 (6 bases). The V and J ends lost 4 bases and 5 bases respectively, with 15 bases between them. Per germline, CDR1 SGHRS and CDR2 YFSETQ. The CDR3 covers 14 residues. This CDR3 reads CASSLPGQAYGYTF. The DNA of the CDR3 is TGCGCCAGCAGCCTACCGGGACAAGCTTATGGCTACACCTTC.

V is TRBV5-4 and J is TRBJ2-7; 7 nucleotides align to TRBD2. The CDR3 consists of 15 residues. V lost 0 bases and J lost 5; bases outside the gene matches: 8. Germline V CDR1 and CDR2: SGHNT, YYREEE (reference sequence). The chain's CDR3 is CASSLANGLADEQYF. DNA of the CDR3: TGTGCCAGCAGCTTGGCCAATGGGCTAGCGGACGAGCAGTACTTC.

This chain links TRBV18 with TRBJ1-1; TRBD1 matches at 7 bases. This CDR3 has 15 residues. The V segment lost 2 bases and the J segment 4 bases; nucleotides outside the gene matches: 7. Germline-derived CDR1 and CDR2 are KGHSH and LQKENI. The CDR3 region is CASSPREGAGTEAFF. The CDR3 DNA follows: TGTGCCAGCTCACCAAGGGAGGGGGCGGGCACTGAAGCTTTCTTT.

The J gene is TRBJ2-5, the V gene TRBV7-9; D is unresolved. In germline, CDR1 is SEHNR, CDR2 FQNEAQ (reference sequence). The CDR3 is made up of 14 amino acids. Trimming shortened V by 0 bases and J by 3 bases, and 8 bases separated the two germline ends. In nucleotides, the CDR3 is TGTGCCAGCAGCTTAGCCCAGAGAGAAGAGACCCAGTACTTC. Translating it yields CASSLAQREETQYF.

The V and J genes are TRBV2 and TRBJ1-4; 8 bases map to TRBD1. The CDR3 has 14 amino acids. The germline V gene encodes CDR1 SNHLY and CDR2 FYNNEI. J lost 7 bases, V lost 6 bases, and 7 bases had no gene match. The CDR3 bases are TGTGCCAGCAGGGTGGACAGGGTTGGTGAAAAACTGTTTTTT. Protein sequence: CASRVDRVGEKLFF.

This sequence joins TRBV7-9 and TRBJ2-7; possibly TRBD2 for D (6 bases). Germline-derived CDR1 and CDR2 are SEHNR and FQNEAQ (reference sequence). This CDR3 spans 13 amino acids. Trimming shortened V by 5 bases and J by 3 bases, and 11 bases separated the two germline ends. In DNA, the CDR3 is TGTGCCAGCAGCCAGCCTAGCGTCTACGAGCAGTACTTC. The encoded protein is CASSQPSVYEQYF. The full variable domain, rest sourced from reference TRBV7-9 and TRBJ2-7, is DTGVSQNPRHKITKRGQNVTFRCDPISEHNRLYWYRQTLGQGPEFLTYFQNEAQLEKSRLLSDRFSAERPKGSFSTLEIQRTEQGDSAMYLCASSQPSVYEQYFGPGTRLTVT.

The gene calls are TRBV6-4 and TRBJ2-2; D is perhaps TRBD1 (6 bases). Deletions cut 3 bases from V and 4 bases from J, with 9 bases between. CDR1 MRHNA and CDR2 SNTAGT come from the germline V gene. CDR3 length: 14 residues. CDR3 nucleotide sequence: TGTGCCAGCAGTGAACAGGGAAGCACCGGGGAGCTGTTTTTT. It codes for CASSEQGSTGELFF.

The chain recombines TRBV7-9 with TRBJ2-7, with 8 bases lining up with TRBD1. From germline, CDR1 is SEHNR and CDR2 FQNEAQ (reference sequence). This CDR3 has 14 residues. Trimming cost V 5 bases and J 2 bases; bases outside gene matches: 5. The DNA for the CDR3 is TGTGCCAGCAGCACAGGACAGGGAACCTACGAGCAGTACTTC. It specifies CASSTGQGTYEQYF.

The rearrangement uses TRBV7-9 and TRBJ2-1; 7 nucleotides align to TRBD2. The length of the CDR3 is 14 residues. V trimming: 5 bases; J trimming: 4 bases; junction bases outside the gene matches: 5. Germline V lookup: CDR1 SEHNR, CDR2 FQNEAQ (reference sequence). The CDR3 loop reads CASSPLREYNEQFF. The CDR3 region has the DNA TGTGCCAGCAGCCCTTTGCGGGAGTACAATGAGCAGTTCTTC.